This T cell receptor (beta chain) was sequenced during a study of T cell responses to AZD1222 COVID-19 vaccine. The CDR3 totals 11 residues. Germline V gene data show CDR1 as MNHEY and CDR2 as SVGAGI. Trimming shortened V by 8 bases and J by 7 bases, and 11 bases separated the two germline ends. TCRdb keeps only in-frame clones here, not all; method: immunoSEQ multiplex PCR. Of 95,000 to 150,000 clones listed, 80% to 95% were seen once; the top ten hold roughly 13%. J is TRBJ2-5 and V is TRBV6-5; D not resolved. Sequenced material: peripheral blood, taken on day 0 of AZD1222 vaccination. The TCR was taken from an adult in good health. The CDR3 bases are TGTGCCAGCGCCACCCCGGGGACCCAGTACTTC. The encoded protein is CASATPGTQYF.